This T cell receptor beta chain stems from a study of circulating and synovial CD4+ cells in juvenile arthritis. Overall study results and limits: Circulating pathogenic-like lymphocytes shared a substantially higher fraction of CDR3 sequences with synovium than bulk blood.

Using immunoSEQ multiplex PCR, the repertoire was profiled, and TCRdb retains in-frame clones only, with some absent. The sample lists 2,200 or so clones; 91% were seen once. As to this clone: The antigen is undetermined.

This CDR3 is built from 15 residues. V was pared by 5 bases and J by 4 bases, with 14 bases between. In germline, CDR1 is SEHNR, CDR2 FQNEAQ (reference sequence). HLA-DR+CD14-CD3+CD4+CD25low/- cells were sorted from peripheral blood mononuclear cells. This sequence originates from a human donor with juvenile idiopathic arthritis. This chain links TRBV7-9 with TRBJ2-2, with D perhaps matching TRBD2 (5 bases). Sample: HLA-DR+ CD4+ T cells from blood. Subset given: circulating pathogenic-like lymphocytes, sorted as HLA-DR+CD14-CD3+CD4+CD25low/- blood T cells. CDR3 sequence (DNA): TGTGCCAGCAGCGATCATCGGGGATTCACCGGGGAGCTGTTTTTT. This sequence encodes CASSDHRGFTGELFF.